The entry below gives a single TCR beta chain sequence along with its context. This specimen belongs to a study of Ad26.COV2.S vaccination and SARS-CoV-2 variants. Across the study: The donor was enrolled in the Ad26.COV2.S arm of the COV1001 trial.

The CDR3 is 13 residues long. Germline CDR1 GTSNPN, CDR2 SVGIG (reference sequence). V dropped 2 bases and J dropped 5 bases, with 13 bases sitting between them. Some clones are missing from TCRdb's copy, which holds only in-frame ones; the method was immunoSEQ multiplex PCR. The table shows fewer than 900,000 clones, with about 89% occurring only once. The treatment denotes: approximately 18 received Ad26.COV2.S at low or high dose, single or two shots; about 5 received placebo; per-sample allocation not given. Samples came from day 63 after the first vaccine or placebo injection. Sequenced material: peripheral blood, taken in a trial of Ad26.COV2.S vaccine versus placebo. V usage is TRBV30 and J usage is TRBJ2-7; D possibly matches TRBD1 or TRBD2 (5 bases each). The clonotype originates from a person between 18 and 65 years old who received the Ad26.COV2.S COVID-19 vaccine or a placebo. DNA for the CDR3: TGTGCCTGGAGTCGGGGCAACTCTAACGAGCAGTACTTC. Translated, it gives CAWSRGNSNEQYF.